The 28 T cell receptor beta chains below come from one sample, sequenced in a study of glioma-infiltrating T cells. TCR alpha and beta CDR3 regions were amplified from RNA using iRepertoire nested multiplex PCR. TCRdb passed the multiplex PCR reads through MiXCR, listing each CDR3 protein once. The sample lists over 80,000 distinct CDR3 sequences, around 40% seen once, with approximately 38% in the top ten. Sequenced material: glioma tissue, nonneoplastic brain tissue, or PBMCs (not recorded which). These receptors were collected from a human donor with low-grade glioma or glioblastoma, undergoing nonglioma brain surgery, or in good health (not recorded which).

This clonotype was seen ten or more times. V usage is TRBV7-2 and J usage is TRBJ2-7; tentative D call: TRBD2 (6 bases). The V end lost 5 bases, the J end lost 6 bases, and 32 bases lay between the germline ends. Germline-derived CDR1 and CDR2 are SGHTA and FQGNSA. This CDR3 is built from 19 residues. CDR3 nucleotide sequence: TGTGCCAGCAGCCCAACGGGGGTGAGGTGGAGGGCCGAGGGTCTCGAGCAGTACTTC. This gives the protein CASSPTGVRWRAEGLEQYF.

Concerning this clonotype itself: A much bigger clone sits one base away, suggesting this may be a read error. The chain has TRBV7-9 and TRBJ2-1, with 7 bases identical to TRBD1. CDR3 length: 15 amino acids. Germline CDR1 is SEHNR and CDR2 is FQNEAQ (reference sequence). For the CDR3, the DNA is TGTGCCGGCAGCTTACAGGGGTTTTTTTTGAATGAGCAGTTCTTC. Protein: CAGSLQGFFLNEQFF.

This clonotype was seen at least ten times. This sequence joins TRBV7-9 and TRBJ2-3; TRBD1 agrees at 10 bases. The CDR3 spans 16 residues. Germline V gene data show CDR1 as SEHNR and CDR2 as FQNEAQ (reference sequence). V lost 6 bases and J lost 4; bases outside the gene matches: 10. The CDR3 region is CASRSHRDRGADTQYF. The CDR3 DNA sequence: TGTGCCAGCAGAAGCCACCGGGACAGGGGCGCAGATACGCAGTATTTT.

The V call is TRBV20-1, the J call TRBJ2-7, with 12 nucleotides matching TRBD2. This CDR3 is built from 14 residues. V lost 3 bases to trimming and J lost 5 bases; unmatched junction nucleotides: 5. Germline V gene sequence: CDR1 DFQATT, CDR2 SNEGSKA (reference sequence). The CDR3 DNA follows: TGCAGTGCTAGTGGACTAGCGGGGATGAACGAGCAGTACTTC. Its translation: CSASGLAGMNEQYF.

For the CDR3, the DNA is TGCAGTGCTAGAGCGGGGATTGGAAACACCATATATTTT. It codes for CSARAGIGNTIYF. This chain connects TRBV20-1 to TRBJ1-3; D remains ambiguous. Germline CDR1 DFQATT, CDR2 SNEGSKA (reference sequence). V was trimmed by 1 base and J by 3 bases, leaving 7 bases between them. CDR3 length equals 13 residues.

This clonotype has a count of ten or more. The genes are TRBV5-4 and TRBJ2-1; TRBD2 matches at 9 bases. Germline loops: CDR1 SGHNT, CDR2 YYREEE (reference sequence). The CDR3 contains 15 residues. V shed 4 bases, J shed 10 bases, and the junction held 12 bases outside the gene matches. The CDR3 DNA reads TGTGCCAGCAGCCTGGCGCTAGCGGGACCCCAGGAGCAGTTCTTC. Translated: CASSLALAGPQEQFF.

This clonotype has only a few counts. This chain joins TRBV29-1 and TRBJ2-5; 10 bases match TRBD2. The germline CDR1 and CDR2 sequences are SQVTM and ANQGSEA. Germline trimming cut 7 bases from V and 0 bases from J; bases unmatched to any gene: 11. The CDR3 totals 16 residues. The DNA of the CDR3 is TGCAGCGGTACTAGCGGGAAGCTCCCGTACCAAGAGACCCAGTACTTC. Its protein is CSGTSGKLPYQETQYF.

At least ten counts were recorded for this clonotype. The rearrangement uses TRBV20-1 and TRBJ2-1, with 10 bases aligning to TRBD2. V lost 2 bases, J lost 2 bases, and 3 bases stayed unmatched. This CDR3 comprises 15 residues. From germline, CDR1 is DFQATT and CDR2 SNEGSKA (reference sequence). This CDR3 is CSARKLAGAYNEQFF. The CDR3 nucleotides read TGCAGTGCTAGAAAGCTAGCGGGGGCCTACAATGAGCAGTTCTTC.

V is TRBV4-1 and J is TRBJ1-1; maybe TRBD1 (5 bases). The V gene's germline CDR1 is MGHRA and CDR2 YSYEKL. Trimming took off 9 bases at V and 4 bases at J, with 15 bases between the two ends. This CDR3 is built from 13 residues. Here the CDR3 DNA reads TGCGCCAGAAGCAGGGCTACGCTCACTGAAGCTTTCTTT. Its translation is CARSRATLTEAFF.

Points on this clonotype: A clone one base away is much larger, so this may be a read error. The V gene is TRBV5-4, the J gene TRBJ2-7; 8 bases match TRBD1. Germline-derived CDR1 and CDR2 are SGHNT and YYREEE (reference sequence). The CDR3 is 15 residues long. V was pared by 4 bases and J by 4 bases, with 10 bases of the junction left unmatched. The chain's CDR3 is CASSTPGQAGYEQYF. The DNA for the CDR3 is TGTGCCAGCAGCACCCCGGGACAGGCGGGTTACGAGCAGTACTTC.

The chain joins TRBV27 to TRBJ2-7; 7 bases map to TRBD2. The CDR3 totals 15 residues. The germline V gene encodes CDR1 MNHEY and CDR2 SMNVEV (reference sequence). The V gene end was trimmed by 5 bases and the J gene end by 7 bases; junction bases not matched to a gene: 14. This CDR3 reads CASSVSSGPYDEQYF. CDR3 DNA: TGTGCCAGCAGTGTCTCTAGCGGTCCTTACGATGAGCAGTACTTC.

Ten or more counts support this clonotype. CDR3 nucleotides: TGTGCCAGTAGTATCGAGGGCTCCCTTGATCAGCCCCAGCATTTT. Its protein product is CASSIEGSLDQPQHF. The chain couples TRBV19 to TRBJ1-5; D remains unclear. This CDR3 is built from 15 residues. Germline V gives CDR1 LNHDA, CDR2 SQIVND (reference sequence). Trimming cost V 3 bases and J 5 bases, with 14 bases left between them.

This clonotype was detected many times. The chain employs TRBV27 and TRBJ1-2; D not certain. Germline values: CDR1 MNHEY, CDR2 SMNVEV (reference sequence). The CDR3 has 13 residues. V lost 5 bases and J 4 bases, leaving 11 bases between the germline ends. CDR3: CASSVDGFYGYTF. CDR3 DNA: TGTGCCAGCAGTGTGGACGGATTCTATGGCTACACCTTC.

This clonotype was recorded many times. The chain joins TRBV14 to TRBJ1-6; D may be TRBD1 (5 bases). V lost 4 bases and J lost 8, with 15 bases in between. CDR1 and CDR2 (germline): SGHDN, FVKESK. The CDR3 extends over 15 amino acids. The CDR3 protein is CASSLQSRGDSPLHF. The CDR3 DNA sequence: TGTGCCAGCAGCCTTCAGTCTCGGGGGGATTCACCCCTCCACTTT.

The sample holds many counts of this clonotype. The chain couples TRBV6-4 to TRBJ1-1; weak D call: TRBD1 (5 bases). The CDR3 extends over 15 amino acids. V lost 6 bases, J lost 0 bases, and 14 bases lay in between. Germline V gives CDR1 MRHNA, CDR2 SNTAGT. For the CDR3, the DNA is TGTGCCAGCAGCCGGGACTCAACAATGAACACTGAAGCTTTCTTT. Translated, it gives CASSRDSTMNTEAFF.

There are many counts of this clonotype. The chain is built from TRBV14 and TRBJ2-3; D unresolved. V was clipped by 4 bases and J by 2 bases, with 16 bases between them. CDR1 and CDR2 (germline): SGHDN, FVKESK. The CDR3 runs 16 residues. The CDR3 nucleotides are TGTGCCAGCAGCCTCCAGACGACAAGGCTCACAGATACGCAGTATTTT. Its translation is CASSLQTTRLTDTQYF.

A remark on this clonotype: The conserved final phenylalanine or tryptophan is absent from the CDR3, which likely points to a read error. This chain connects TRBV6-1 to TRBJ2-6, with D possibly matching TRBD1 (5 bases). V shed 6 bases and J shed 4 bases, with 16 bases lying between them. The CDR3 runs to 16 residues. From germline, CDR1 is MNHNS and CDR2 SASEGT. This CDR3 is CASSPTTVAGANVLTL. CDR3 in DNA: TGTGCCAGCAGCCCAACGACAGTGGCAGGGGCCAACGTCCTGACTCTC.

This clonotype showed up many times. The J gene is TRBJ2-1, the V gene TRBV19, with D possibly matching TRBD1 (8 bases). The ends were cut back, 5 bases at V and 4 bases at J, with 27 bases in the middle. The CDR3 is made up of 19 amino acids. Per the germline V gene, CDR1 is LNHDA and CDR2 is SQIVND (reference sequence). The CDR3 reads CASSFGQGASGTLYNEQFF. CDR3 DNA sequence: TGTGCCAGTAGTTTTGGACAGGGCGCCAGCGGGACCCTTTACAATGAGCAGTTCTTC.

This clonotype was detected ten times or more. V usage is TRBV6-2 or TRBV6-3 and J usage is TRBJ1-1; no clear D. This CDR3 is 14 amino acids long. Trimming removed 6 bases at V and 1 base at J, with 12 bases between. Germline CDR1 MNHEY, CDR2 SVGEGT. CDR3 sequence: CASREGGTNTEAFF. CDR3 bases: TGTGCCAGCAGAGAGGGAGGTACGAACACTGAAGCTTTCTTT.

The gene calls are TRBV29-1 and TRBJ1-2; the match to TRBD1 covers 10 bases. Germline CDR1 is SQVTM and CDR2 is ANQGSEA. The CDR3 spans 13 residues. V trimming: 3 bases; J trimming: 6 bases; junction bases outside the gene matches: 4. CDR3 bases: TGCAGCGTTGAGGGGGACAGGGGCAATGGCTACACCTTC. Protein: CSVEGDRGNGYTF.

This clonotype was detected many times. This CDR3 reads CASRDGGAQDNEQFF. The CDR3 DNA sequence: TGTGCCAGCAGGGATGGAGGGGCCCAGGACAATGAGCAGTTCTTC. V and J are TRBV6-1 and TRBJ2-1; TRBD2 is a possible D gene (6 bases). CDR1 MNHNS and CDR2 SASEGT come from the germline V gene. This CDR3 is 15 amino acids long. Trimming took 6 bases from V and 5 from J, leaving 17 bases between them.

Remarks on this clonotype: Being one base from a much bigger clone, this may be a read error. For the CDR3, the DNA is TGTACCAGTAGTGTCGGGACAGGGGCTTACAATGAGCAGTTCTTC. Its translation: CTSSVGTGAYNEQFF. The genes are TRBV19 and TRBJ2-1; 10 bases are shared with TRBD1. Germline CDR1 is LNHDA and CDR2 is SQIVND (reference sequence). This CDR3 contains 15 residues.

This clonotype was seen ten or more times. The chain combines TRBV12-3 or TRBV12-4 with TRBJ2-5; a possible D gene is TRBD2 (5 bases). The CDR3 totals 13 residues. V was cut by 2 bases and J by 7 bases, with 11 bases left in between. DNA of the CDR3: TGTGCCAGCAGTTTACGGGGAGATGGGACCCAGTACTTC. It encodes CASSLRGDGTQYF.

There are many counts of this clonotype. This rearrangement joins TRBV5-1 to TRBJ1-1; no firm D call. This CDR3 is built from 14 residues. V was clipped by 1 base and J by 1 base, with 8 bases between them. In germline, CDR1 is SGHRS, CDR2 YFSETQ. This chain's CDR3 is CASSLTPTNTEAFF. In DNA, the CDR3 is TGCGCCAGCAGCTTGACTCCCACGAACACTGAAGCTTTCTTT. Variable domain in full (rest from reference TRBV5-1 and TRBJ1-1): KAGVTQTPRYLIKTRGQQVTLSCSPISGHRSVSWYQQTPGQGLQFLFEYFSETQRNKGNFPGRFSGRQFSNSRSEMNVSTLELGDSALYLCASSLTPTNTEAFFGQGTRLTVV.

Worth noting for this clonotype: The CDR3 carries no conserved terminal phenylalanine or tryptophan, so it likely arises from a read error. The DNA is left out, because the CDR3 cannot be placed on it with certainty; the CDR3 is given as TCRdb lists it. This rearrangement joins TRBV7-9 to TRBJ2-3. A total of 13 residues make up the CDR3, ends included. Germline V gene data show CDR1 as SEHNR and CDR2 as FQNEAQ (reference sequence). This CDR3 reads CASSSRSGDKQEL.

As regards this clonotype: At one end the junction does not follow the germline gene, possibly because of a read error. V and J are TRBV7-9 and TRBJ1-5, with 8 bases identical to TRBD1. The germline gives CDR1 SEHNR, CDR2 FQNEAQ (reference sequence). The CDR3 is made up of 15 amino acids. The DNA for the CDR3 is TGTGCCAGCAGCCAACAGGGGGGGGTACATCATCCCCAGCATTTT. As protein: CASSQQGGVHHPQHF.

The chain employs TRBV28 and TRBJ2-5; TRBD2 matches 10 bases. Per germline, CDR1 MDHEN and CDR2 SYDVKM. With V trimmed by 6 bases and J by 2 bases, 3 bases remained unmatched. The CDR3 contains 14 residues. The chain's CDR3 is CASRGLAPQETQYF. The CDR3 DNA reads as TGTGCCAGCAGGGGACTAGCGCCACAAGAGACCCAGTACTTC.

A word on this clonotype: A single base separates this from a much larger clone, so it may be a read error. V gene TRBV6-5 combines with J gene TRBJ2-7; D may be TRBD1 or TRBD2 (5 bases each). From germline, CDR1 is MNHEY and CDR2 SVGAGI. This CDR3 region has 14 residues. V was shortened by 4 bases and J by 2 bases, with 12 bases between the two germline ends. CDR3 amino acids: CASSFRDGTYEQYF. The CDR3 DNA reads TGTGCCAGCAGTTTCCGGGACGGGACCTACGAGCAGTACTTC.